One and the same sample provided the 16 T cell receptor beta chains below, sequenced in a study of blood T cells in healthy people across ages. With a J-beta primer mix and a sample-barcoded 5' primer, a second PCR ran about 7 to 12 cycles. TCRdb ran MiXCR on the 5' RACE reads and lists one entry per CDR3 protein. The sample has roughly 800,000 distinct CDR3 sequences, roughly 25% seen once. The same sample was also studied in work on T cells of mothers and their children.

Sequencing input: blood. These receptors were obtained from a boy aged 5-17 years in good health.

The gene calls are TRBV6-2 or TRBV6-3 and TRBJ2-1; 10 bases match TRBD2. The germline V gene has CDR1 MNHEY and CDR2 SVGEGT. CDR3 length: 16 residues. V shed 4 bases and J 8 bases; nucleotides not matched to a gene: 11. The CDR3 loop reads CASSSALAGKGDEQFF. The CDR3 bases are TGTGCCAGCAGTTCCGCACTAGCGGGGAAGGGCGATGAGCAGTTCTTC.

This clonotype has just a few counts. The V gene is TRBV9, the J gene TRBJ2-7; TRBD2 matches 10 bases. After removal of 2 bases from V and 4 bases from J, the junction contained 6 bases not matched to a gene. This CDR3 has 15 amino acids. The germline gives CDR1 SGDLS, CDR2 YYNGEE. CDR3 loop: CASSVAPSGSYEQYF. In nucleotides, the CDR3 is TGTGCCAGCAGCGTCGCTCCTAGCGGGAGTTACGAGCAGTACTTC.

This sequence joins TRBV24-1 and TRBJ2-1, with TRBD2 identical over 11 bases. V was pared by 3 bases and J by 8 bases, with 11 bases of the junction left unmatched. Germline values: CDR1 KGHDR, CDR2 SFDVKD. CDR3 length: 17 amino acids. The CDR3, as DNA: TGTGCCACCAGTGATCCTACTAGCGGGAGATTAGCCGATGAGCAGTTCTTC. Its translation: CATSDPTSGRLADEQFF.

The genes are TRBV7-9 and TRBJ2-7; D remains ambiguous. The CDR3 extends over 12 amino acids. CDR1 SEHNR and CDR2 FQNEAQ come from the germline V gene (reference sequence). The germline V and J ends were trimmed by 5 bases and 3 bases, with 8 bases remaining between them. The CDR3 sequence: CASSTPDYEQYF. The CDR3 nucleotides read TGTGCCAGCAGCACACCCGACTACGAGCAGTACTTC.

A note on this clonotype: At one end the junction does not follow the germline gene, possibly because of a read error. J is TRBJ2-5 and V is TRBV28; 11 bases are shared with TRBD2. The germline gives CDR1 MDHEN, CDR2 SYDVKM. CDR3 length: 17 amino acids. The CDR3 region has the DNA TGTGCCAGCAGTCCCTCTCTGGGGACTAGCGGACAAGAGATCCAGTACTTC. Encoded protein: CASSPSLGTSGQEIQYF.

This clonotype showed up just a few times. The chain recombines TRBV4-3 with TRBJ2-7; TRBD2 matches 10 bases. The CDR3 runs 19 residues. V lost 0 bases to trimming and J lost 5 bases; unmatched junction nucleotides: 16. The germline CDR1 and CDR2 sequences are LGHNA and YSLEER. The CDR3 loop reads CASSQEVGQGRLAGDEQYF. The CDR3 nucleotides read TGCGCCAGCAGCCAAGAGGTCGGACAGGGTCGGCTAGCGGGGGACGAGCAGTACTTC.

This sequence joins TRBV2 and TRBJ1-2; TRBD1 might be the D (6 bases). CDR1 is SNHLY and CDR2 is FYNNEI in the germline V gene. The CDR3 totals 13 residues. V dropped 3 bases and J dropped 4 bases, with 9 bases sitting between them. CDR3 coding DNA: TGTGCCAGCAGTGAGGACAGTCTCTATGGCTACACCTTC. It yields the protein CASSEDSLYGYTF.

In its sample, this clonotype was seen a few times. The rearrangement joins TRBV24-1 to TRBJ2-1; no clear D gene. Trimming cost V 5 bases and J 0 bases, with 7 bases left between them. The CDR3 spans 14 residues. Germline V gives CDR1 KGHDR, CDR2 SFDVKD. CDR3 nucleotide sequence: TGTGCCACCAGTGTGGCGAACTCCTACAATGAGCAGTTCTTC. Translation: CATSVANSYNEQFF.

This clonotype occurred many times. CDR3 residues: CASSVRDGSYEQYF. In DNA form, the CDR3 reads TGTGCCAGCAGCGTGAGGGACGGCTCCTACGAGCAGTACTTC. The J gene is TRBJ2-5, the V gene TRBV9, with D perhaps given as TRBD1 or TRBD2 (5 bases each). The J call may be mistaken, given a closer DNA end match to TRBJ2-7. Germline values: CDR1 SGDLS, CDR2 YYNGEE. The CDR3 is 14 amino acids.

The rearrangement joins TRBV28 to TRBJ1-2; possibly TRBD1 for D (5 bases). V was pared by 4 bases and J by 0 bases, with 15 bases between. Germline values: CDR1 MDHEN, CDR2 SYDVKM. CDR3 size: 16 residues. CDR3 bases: TGTGCCAGCAGTTCAGGGTGGGGAACCCCTAACTATGGCTACACCTTC. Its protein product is CASSSGWGTPNYGYTF.

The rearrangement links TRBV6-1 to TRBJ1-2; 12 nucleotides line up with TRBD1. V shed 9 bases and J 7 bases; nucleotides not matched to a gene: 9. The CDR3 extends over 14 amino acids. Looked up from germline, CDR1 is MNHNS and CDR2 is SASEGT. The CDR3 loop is CARGQGARGGGYTF. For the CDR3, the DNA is TGTGCCAGGGGACAGGGGGCGCGGGGCGGTGGCTACACCTTC.

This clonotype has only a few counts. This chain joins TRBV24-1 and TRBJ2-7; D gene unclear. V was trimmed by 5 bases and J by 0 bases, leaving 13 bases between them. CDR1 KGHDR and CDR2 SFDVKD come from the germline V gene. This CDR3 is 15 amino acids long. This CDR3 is CATSGKQSNSYEQYF. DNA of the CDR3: TGTGCCACCAGTGGCAAACAGAGCAACTCCTACGAGCAGTACTTC.

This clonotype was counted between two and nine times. The CDR3 here is CASSLKLLGEQYF. CDR3 coding DNA: TGTGCCAGCAGTTTAAAGCTCCTAGGGGAGCAGTACTTC. The gene calls are TRBV28 and TRBJ2-7, with D unresolved. Per germline, CDR1 MDHEN and CDR2 SYDVKM. The CDR3 totals 13 residues. Trimming removed 2 bases at V and 7 bases at J, with 12 bases between.

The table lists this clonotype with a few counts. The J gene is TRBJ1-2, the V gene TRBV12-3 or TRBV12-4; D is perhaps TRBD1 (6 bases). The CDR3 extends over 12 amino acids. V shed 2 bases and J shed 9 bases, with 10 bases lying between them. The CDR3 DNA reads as TGTGCCAGCAGTTTATCCGGGACAAGCTACACCTTC. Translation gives CASSLSGTSYTF.

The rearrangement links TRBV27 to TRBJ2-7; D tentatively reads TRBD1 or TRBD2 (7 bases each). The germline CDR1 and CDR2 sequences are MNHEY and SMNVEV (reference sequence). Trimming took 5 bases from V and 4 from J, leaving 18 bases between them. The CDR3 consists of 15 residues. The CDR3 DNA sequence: TGTGCCAGCAGTAACCTTCGACAGGGAGGGTACGAGCAGTACTTC. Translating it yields CASSNLRQGGYEQYF.

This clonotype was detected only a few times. As DNA, the CDR3 is TGCAGTGCAGGGATGATGGGGGAGGGCCTGGGAGATACGCAGTATTTT. Translation gives CSAGMMGEGLGDTQYF. The chain uses TRBV20-1 and TRBJ2-3; 7 bases line up with TRBD2. The V segment lost 6 bases and the J segment 5 bases; nucleotides outside the gene matches: 17. CDR3 length equals 16 residues. CDR1 is DFQATT, CDR2 SNEGSKA, per germline (reference sequence).